This T cell receptor (beta chain) was retrieved from a study of T cell changes during pregnancy in multiple sclerosis. The junction had 7 bases not matched to a gene; V was cut back by 3 bases and J by 12 bases. This CDR3 has 13 amino acids. Germline loops: CDR1 MNHEY, CDR2 SMNVEV (reference sequence). Clones were sequenced by immunoSEQ multiplex PCR, and TCRdb holds only the in-frame ones, with some missing. This table has some 130,000 clones, 96% appearing once. The TCR sequence derives from a female donor with multiple sclerosis, enrolled in a pregnancy study. This sequence joins TRBV27 and TRBJ2-1; 8 nucleotides agree with TRBD1. The input for sequencing was peripheral blood, taken after pregnancy. The CDR3 DNA reads as TGTGCCAGCAGTTTTCCGGGAACAGGGGGGCAGTTCTTC. It translates to CASSFPGTGGQFF.